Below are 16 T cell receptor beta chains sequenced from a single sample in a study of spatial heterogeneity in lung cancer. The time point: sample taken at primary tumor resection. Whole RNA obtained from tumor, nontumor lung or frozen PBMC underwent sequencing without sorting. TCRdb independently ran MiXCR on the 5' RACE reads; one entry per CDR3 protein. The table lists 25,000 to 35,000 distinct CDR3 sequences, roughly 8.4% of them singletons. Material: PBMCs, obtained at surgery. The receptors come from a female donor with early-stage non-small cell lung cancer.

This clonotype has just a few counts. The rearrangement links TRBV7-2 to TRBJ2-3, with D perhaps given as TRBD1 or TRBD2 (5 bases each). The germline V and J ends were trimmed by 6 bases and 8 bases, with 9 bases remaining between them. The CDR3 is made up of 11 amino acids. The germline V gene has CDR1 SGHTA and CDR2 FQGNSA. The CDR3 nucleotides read TGTGCCAGCAGACGGGACGGTACGCAGTATTTT. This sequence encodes CASRRDGTQYF.

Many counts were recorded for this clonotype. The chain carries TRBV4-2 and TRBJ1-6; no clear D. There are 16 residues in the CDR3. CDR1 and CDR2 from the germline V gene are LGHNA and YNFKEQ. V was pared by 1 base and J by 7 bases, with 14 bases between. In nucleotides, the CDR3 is TGTGCCAGCAGCCAAGTAAAGGTACTTGGGAATTCACCCCTCCACTTT. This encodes CASSQVKVLGNSPLHF.

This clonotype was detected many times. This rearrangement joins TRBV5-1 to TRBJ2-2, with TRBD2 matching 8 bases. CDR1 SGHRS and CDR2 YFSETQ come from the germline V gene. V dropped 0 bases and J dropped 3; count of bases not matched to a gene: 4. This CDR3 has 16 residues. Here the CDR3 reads CASSLAAGVDTGELFF. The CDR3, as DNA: TGCGCCAGCAGCTTGGCAGCGGGAGTGGACACCGGGGAGCTGTTTTTT.

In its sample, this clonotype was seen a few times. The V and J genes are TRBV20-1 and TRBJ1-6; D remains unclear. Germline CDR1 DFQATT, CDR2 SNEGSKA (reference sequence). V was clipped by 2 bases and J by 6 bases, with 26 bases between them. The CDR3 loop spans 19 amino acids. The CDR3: CSARQFIGSRPVFNSPLHF. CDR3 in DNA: TGCAGTGCTAGACAGTTCATCGGTAGCCGGCCCGTCTTTAATTCACCCCTCCACTTT.

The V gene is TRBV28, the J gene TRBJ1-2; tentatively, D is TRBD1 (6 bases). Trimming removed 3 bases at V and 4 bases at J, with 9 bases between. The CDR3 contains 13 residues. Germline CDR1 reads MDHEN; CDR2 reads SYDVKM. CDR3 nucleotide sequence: TGTGCCAGCAGTTTCGACAGGAGCTATGGCTACACCTTC. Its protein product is CASSFDRSYGYTF.

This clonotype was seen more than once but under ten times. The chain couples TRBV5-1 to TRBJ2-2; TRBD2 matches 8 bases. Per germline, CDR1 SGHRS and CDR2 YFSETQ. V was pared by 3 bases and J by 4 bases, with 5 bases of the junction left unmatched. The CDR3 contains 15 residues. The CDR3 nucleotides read TGCGCCAGCAGCTCCTCCGGGACTAGCACCGGGGAGCTGTTTTTT. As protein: CASSSSGTSTGELFF.

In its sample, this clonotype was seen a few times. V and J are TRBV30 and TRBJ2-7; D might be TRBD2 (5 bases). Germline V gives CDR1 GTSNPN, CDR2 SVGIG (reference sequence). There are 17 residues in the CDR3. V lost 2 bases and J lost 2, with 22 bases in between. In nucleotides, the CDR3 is TGTGCCTGGAGTCCGTCCGACAACTCGAAACTAGCCTACGAGCAGTACTTC. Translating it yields CAWSPSDNSKLAYEQYF.

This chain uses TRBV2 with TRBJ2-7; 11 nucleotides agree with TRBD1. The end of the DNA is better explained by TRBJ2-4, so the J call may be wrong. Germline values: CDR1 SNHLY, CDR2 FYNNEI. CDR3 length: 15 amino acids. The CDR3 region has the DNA TGTGCCAGCAGTTACCGGCCGGACAGGGGGCGCATTCAGTACTTC. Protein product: CASSYRPDRGRIQYF.

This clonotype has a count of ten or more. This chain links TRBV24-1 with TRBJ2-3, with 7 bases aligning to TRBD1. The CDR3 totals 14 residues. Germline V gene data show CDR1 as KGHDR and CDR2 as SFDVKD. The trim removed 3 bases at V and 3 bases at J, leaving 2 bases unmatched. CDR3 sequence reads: CATSDPTGTDTQYF. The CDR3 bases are TGTGCCACCAGTGATCCGACAGGGACAGATACGCAGTATTTT.

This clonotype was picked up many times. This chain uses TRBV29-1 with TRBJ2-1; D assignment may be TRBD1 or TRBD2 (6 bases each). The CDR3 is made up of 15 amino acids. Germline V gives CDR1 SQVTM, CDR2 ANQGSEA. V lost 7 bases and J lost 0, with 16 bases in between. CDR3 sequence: CSAWGDISSYNEQFF. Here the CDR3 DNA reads TGCAGCGCTTGGGGGGACATCAGCTCCTACAATGAGCAGTTCTTC.

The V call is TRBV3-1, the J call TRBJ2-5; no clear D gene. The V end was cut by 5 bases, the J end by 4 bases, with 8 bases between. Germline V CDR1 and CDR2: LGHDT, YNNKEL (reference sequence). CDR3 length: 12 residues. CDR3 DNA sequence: TGTGCCAGCAGCTACGATGGAGAGACCCAGTACTTC. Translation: CASSYDGETQYF.

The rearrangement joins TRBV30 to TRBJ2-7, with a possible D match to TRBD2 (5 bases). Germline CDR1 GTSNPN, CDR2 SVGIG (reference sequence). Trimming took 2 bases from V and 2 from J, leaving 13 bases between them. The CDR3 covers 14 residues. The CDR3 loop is CAWSPRTGAYEQYV. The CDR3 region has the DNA TGTGCCTGGAGTCCCCGGACTGGGGCCTACGAGCAGTACGTC.

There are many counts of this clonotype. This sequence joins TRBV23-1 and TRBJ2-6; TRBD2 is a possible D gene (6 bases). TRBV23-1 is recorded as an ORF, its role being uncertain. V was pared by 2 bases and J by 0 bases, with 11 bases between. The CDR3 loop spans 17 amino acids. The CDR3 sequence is CASSQPRGISGANVLTF. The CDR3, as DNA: TGCGCCAGCAGTCAACCCCGGGGGATCTCTGGGGCCAACGTCCTGACTTTC.

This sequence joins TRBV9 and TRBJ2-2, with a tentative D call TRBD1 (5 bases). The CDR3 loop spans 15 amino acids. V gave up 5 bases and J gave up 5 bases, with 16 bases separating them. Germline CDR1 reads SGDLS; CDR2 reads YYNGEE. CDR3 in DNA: TGTGCCAGCAGTGCGGCTAGACAGTATACCGGGGAGCTGTTTTTT. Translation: CASSAARQYTGELFF.

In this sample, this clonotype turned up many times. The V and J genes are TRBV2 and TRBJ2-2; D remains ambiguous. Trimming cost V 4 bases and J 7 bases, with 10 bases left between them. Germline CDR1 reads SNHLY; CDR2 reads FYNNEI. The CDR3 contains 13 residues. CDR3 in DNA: TGTGCCAGCAGTGCCTCAGCGAGCGGGGAGCTGTTTTTT. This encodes CASSASASGELFF.

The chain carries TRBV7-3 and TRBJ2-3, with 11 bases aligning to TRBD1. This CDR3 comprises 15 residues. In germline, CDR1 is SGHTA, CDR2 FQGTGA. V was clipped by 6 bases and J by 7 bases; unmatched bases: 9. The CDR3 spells CASSLGQGAGYTQYF. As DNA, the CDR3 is TGTGCCAGCAGTCTCGGACAGGGGGCAGGGTATACGCAGTATTTT.